What follows is one T cell receptor beta chain and its context. Antigen specificity is unknown. The CDR3 is cut off 3 residues early in the read; its end comes from the germline J gene. TCR beta CDR3 amplified by multiplex PCR from roughly 1,300 ng genomic DNA. The repertoire was sequenced with immunoSEQ multiplex PCR; TCRdb's copy has only in-frame clones and lacks some. The table for this sample gives approximately 12,000 clones. This CDR3 is 14 amino acids long. Germline V gives CDR1 SGHTA, CDR2 FQGTGA. V dropped 6 bases and J dropped 6; count of bases not matched to a gene: 7. This sample is part of a study of T cells in women clearing cervical HPV infection. For the study at large: Cases' blood sampling followed lesion detection by median around 150 days (90 to 200).

Study results and caveats: Controls had more TRBV6-7 (approximately 0.16%) than cases (roughly 0.11%).

The sample comprised blood buffy coat. The rearrangement links TRBV7-3 to TRBJ2-7; 11 nucleotides agree with TRBD2. The receptor comes from a woman aged 18 to 75 with a cervical HPV16 infection that either progressed to CIN3+ or cleared (not recorded which). The sequenced part of the CDR3 DNA is TGTGCCAGCAGTCATAGCGGGGGGGCCGGCGAG. Translating gives CASSHSGGAGE. In full, the CDR3 is CASSHSGGAGEQYF. The variable domain in full, completed from reference TRBV7-3 and TRBJ2-7, reads GAGVSQTPSNKVTEKGKYVELRCDPISGHTALYWYRQSLGQGPEFLIYFQGTGAADDSGLPNDRFFAVRPEGSVSTLKIQRTERGDSAVYLCASSHSGGAGEQYFGPGTRLTVT.